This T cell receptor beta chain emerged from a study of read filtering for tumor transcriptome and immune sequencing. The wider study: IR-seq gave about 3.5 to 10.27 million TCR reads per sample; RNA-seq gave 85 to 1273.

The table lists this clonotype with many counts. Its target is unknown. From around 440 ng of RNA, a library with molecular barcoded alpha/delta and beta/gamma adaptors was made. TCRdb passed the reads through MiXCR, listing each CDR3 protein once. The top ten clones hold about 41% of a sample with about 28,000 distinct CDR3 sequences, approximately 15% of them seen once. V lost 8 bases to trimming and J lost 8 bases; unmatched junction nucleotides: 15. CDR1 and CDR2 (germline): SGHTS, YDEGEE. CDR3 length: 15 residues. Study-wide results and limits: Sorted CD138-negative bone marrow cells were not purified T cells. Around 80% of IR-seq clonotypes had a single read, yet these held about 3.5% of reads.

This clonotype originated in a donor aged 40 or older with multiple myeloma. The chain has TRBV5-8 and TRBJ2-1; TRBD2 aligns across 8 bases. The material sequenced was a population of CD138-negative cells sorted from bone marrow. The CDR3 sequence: CASGKVVSGKDEQFF. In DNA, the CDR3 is TGTGCCAGTGGAAAGGTGGTTAGCGGGAAAGATGAGCAGTTCTTC.